This TCR beta chain was sequenced during a study of blood T cell repertoires in COVID-19. Overall study: Spain, Italy and the United States supplied samples that represented acute and convalescent COVID-19. The cDNA or gDNA used as material had been derived from T cells, B-cell-depleted T cells, or PBMCs.

V shed 5 bases and J 7 bases; nucleotides not matched to a gene: 6. The length of the CDR3 is 15 residues. Per the germline V gene, CDR1 is SGHTA and CDR2 is FQGNSA. How the authors handled the data: Cell counts per sample came from amplifying reference gene primers. Repertoires were generated with immunoSEQ multiplex PCR, while TCRdb's copy carries only in-frame clones and drops some. For V, J and clone size, that table is used; D and trimming come from the DNA. The sample contains around 39,000 clones, under 90% of which appear only once. The TCR was taken from a man between 65 and 79 years old with acute or convalescent COVID-19. The rearrangement links TRBV7-2 to TRBJ1-4; TRBD1 matches 11 bases. Input material: peripheral blood. CDR3 coding DNA: TGTGCCAGCAGCCAAGCCGGGACAGGGGGTGAAAAACTGTTTTTT. Translation: CASSQAGTGGEKLFF.